This passage covers 32 T cell receptor beta chains from one sample sequenced in a study of blood T cell repertoires in COVID-19 (dated by TCRdb to the early 2020s). Library method: the immunoSEQ multiplex PCR assay. The immuneACCESS repertoire file appears here via TCRdb, limited to in-frame rearrangements. These files lack a portion of the clones; in checked studies, under half of the deficit traces to unresolved V genes, and the cause of the others is not known. Recorded for this sample are 100,000 to 150,000 clones; about 80% of them occurred a single time. The top ten clones comprise roughly 25% of the sample. The sequencing input was peripheral blood. The receptors were gathered from a human donor in a cohort sampled during active COVID-19.

V usage is TRBV5-1 and J usage is TRBJ2-6; no clear D gene. Germline CDR1 SGHRS, CDR2 YFSETQ. V shed 0 bases and J shed 4 bases, with 8 bases lying between them. The CDR3 is made up of 15 amino acids. CDR3 protein: CASSLAPRGANVLTF. CDR3 in DNA: TGCGCCAGCAGCTTGGCTCCGCGAGGGGCCAACGTCCTGACTTTC.

A single count supports this clone. This chain links TRBV6-5 with TRBJ2-5; 7 nucleotides line up with TRBD1. V lost 6 bases and J lost 5; bases outside the gene matches: 9. The CDR3 loop spans 14 amino acids. Germline-derived CDR1 and CDR2 are MNHEY and SVGAGI. CDR3 sequence: CASSPQGTDETQYF. CDR3 coding DNA: TGTGCCAGCAGCCCCCAGGGGACAGACGAGACCCAGTACTTC.

Worth noting for this clone: This specimen includes other DNA sequences encoding the same CDR3. The CDR3 DNA sequence: TGTGCCAGCAGCCAGAGGACTAGCGGTACCGGGGAGCTGTTTTTT. Translation gives CASSQRTSGTGELFF. The J gene is TRBJ2-2, the V gene TRBV14, with 10 bases fitting TRBD2. Germline CDR1 is SGHDN and CDR2 is FVKESK. With V trimmed by 3 bases and J by 5 bases, 3 bases remained unmatched. The CDR3 is 15 amino acids.

A remark on this clone: The identical CDR3 is also encoded by other nucleotide sequences in the sample. The chain has TRBV19 and TRBJ2-3; TRBD2 matches 9 bases. The CDR3 covers 15 residues. The germline CDR1 and CDR2 sequences are LNHDA and SQIVND (reference sequence). The ends lost 4 bases at V and 0 bases at J; junction bases unmatched: 2. The CDR3 is CASSRTSGSTDTQYF. Written as DNA, the CDR3 is TGTGCCAGTAGTAGAACTAGCGGGAGCACAGATACGCAGTATTTT.

V is TRBV4-3 and J is TRBJ2-5, with 11 positions matching TRBD2. Per the germline V gene, CDR1 is LGHNA and CDR2 is YSLEER. Losses at the gene ends were 0 bases for V and 1 base for J; bases not matched to a gene: 1. The CDR3 is 16 residues long. Written as DNA, the CDR3 is TGCGCCAGCAGCCAAGAGGGGACTAGCGGCCAAGAGACCCAGTACTTC. This gives the protein CASSQEGTSGQETQYF.

This clone was detected only once. The genes are TRBV7-2 and TRBJ2-5, with D maybe TRBD2 (6 bases). Trimming pared 2 bases from V and 4 bases from J, leaving 11 bases between. This CDR3 has 14 amino acids. Germline V lookup: CDR1 SGHTA, CDR2 FQGNSA. In DNA form, the CDR3 reads TGTGCCAGCAGCTTACTAGCGAGGGGAGAGACCCAGTACTTC. Its translation is CASSLLARGETQYF. Looking up the rest from reference TRBV7-2 and TRBJ2-5 gives the full variable domain: GAGVSQSPSNKVTEKGKDVELRCDPISGHTALYWYRQSLGQGLEFLIYFQGNSAPDKSGLPSDRFSAERTGGSVSTLTIQRTQQEDSAVYLCASSLLARGETQYFGPGTRLLVL.

This clone was found many times. The chain links TRBV24-1 to TRBJ2-7; TRBD1 matches at 7 bases. Germline V gene lookup returns CDR1 KGHDR and CDR2 SFDVKD. The CDR3 extends over 15 amino acids. The J segment lost 4 bases and the V segment lost 4 bases, leaving 9 bases of the junction unmatched. CDR3 region: CATSDPRTGLYEQYF. The CDR3 DNA sequence: TGTGCCACCAGTGACCCCCGGACAGGCTTGTACGAGCAGTACTTC.

V usage is TRBV28 and J usage is TRBJ2-1; D not certain. Trimming cost V 6 bases and J 0 bases, with 15 bases left between them. CDR3 size: 16 residues. The germline CDR1 and CDR2 sequences are MDHEN and SYDVKM. The CDR3 region has the DNA TGTGCCAGCAGCCCATCAGTGGGCCGCTCCTACAATGAGCAGTTCTTC. As protein: CASSPSVGRSYNEQFF.

This clone was found a few times. This chain joins TRBV11-3 and TRBJ2-5, with D possibly matching TRBD2 (5 bases). This CDR3 spans 13 amino acids. The germline V gene encodes CDR1 SGHNT and CDR2 YENEEA. Trimming took off 4 bases at V and 7 bases at J, with 13 bases between the two ends. CDR3 sequence: CASSSGRVGTQYF. The CDR3 coding sequence is TGTGCCAGCAGCTCGGGGAGAGTCGGGACCCAGTACTTC.

The chain carries TRBV6-1 and TRBJ2-5; D might be TRBD2 (6 bases). CDR1 and CDR2 (germline): MNHNS, SASEGT. Trimming pared 1 base from V and 5 bases from J, leaving 26 bases between. This CDR3 contains 19 residues. CDR3 in amino acids: CASSEGWSSGQPRAETQYF. CDR3 bases: TGTGCCAGCAGTGAAGGGTGGAGTAGCGGCCAACCTCGGGCCGAGACCCAGTACTTC.

There are many counts of this clone. This chain links TRBV21-1 with TRBJ1-3; whether TRBD1, the table's D call, matches the DNA was not checked. TRBV21-1 represents a pseudogene. This CDR3 region has 17 residues. CDR3 bases: TGTGCCAGCAGCAGGAAGGACAGGGCTTTCTCTGGAAACACCATATATTTT. Its translation: CASSRKDRAFSGNTIYF.

This clone has only a few counts. V usage is TRBV3-1 (or the pseudogene TRBV3-2) and J usage is TRBJ2-2; D perhaps matches TRBD2 (5 bases). This CDR3 is 15 amino acids long. Germline CDR1 and CDR2: LGHDT and YNNKEL (reference sequence). V lost 11 bases and J lost 4, with 20 bases in between. The chain's CDR3 is CAVSDFGSPTGELFF. CDR3 DNA sequence: TGTGCCGTCTCAGACTTTGGGAGTCCCACCGGGGAGCTGTTTTTT.

The chain joins TRBV2 to TRBJ1-6; 7 nucleotides align to TRBD1. CDR1 is SNHLY and CDR2 is FYNNEI in the germline V gene. The V gene end was trimmed by 6 bases and the J gene end by 10 bases; junction bases not matched to a gene: 9. The CDR3 covers 14 residues. CDR3 nucleotides: TGTGCCAGCAGCACCTCCAGGGGGGAATCACCCCTCCACTTT. This codes for CASSTSRGESPLHF.

This clone came up many times. This chain links TRBV4-2 with TRBJ1-4; D is possibly TRBD1 (6 bases). CDR1 and CDR2 (germline): LGHNA, YNFKEQ. Trimming shortened V by 4 bases and J by 4 bases, and 10 bases separated the two germline ends. The CDR3 length is 14 residues. The DNA for the CDR3 is TGTGCCAGCAGCCGGACAGTAGATAATGAAAAACTGTTTTTT. It translates to CASSRTVDNEKLFF.

This rearrangement joins TRBV19 to TRBJ1-3, with D possibly being TRBD1 (5 bases). The ends were cut back, 6 bases at V and 0 bases at J, with 15 bases in the middle. This CDR3 spans 16 amino acids. The germline V gene encodes CDR1 LNHDA and CDR2 SQIVND (reference sequence). CDR3 nucleotide sequence: TGTGCCAGTAGAATGGGGCTAGTCCACTCTGGAAACACCATATATTTT. As protein: CASRMGLVHSGNTIYF.

This chain joins TRBV7-2 and TRBJ1-1; the D is unclear. Germline CDR1 SGHTA, CDR2 FQGNSA. CDR3 size: 13 residues. V dropped 1 base and J dropped 6 bases, with 9 bases sitting between them. In DNA, the CDR3 is TGTGCCAGCAGCTTAGTTAGAGAATCTGAAGCTTTCTTT. Translating it yields CASSLVRESEAFF.

The CDR3 DNA follows: TGTTGGGGGCCACCAGCAGAGATTCAACCCAGGGGGGAGGCCTATGGCTACACCTTC. Amino acids: CWGPPAEIQPRGEAYGYTF. The chain has TRBV15 and TRBJ1-2; the match to TRBD1 covers 7 bases. CDR1 and CDR2 from the germline V gene are LNHNV and YYDKDF (reference sequence). The CDR3 is made up of 19 amino acids. Filled out from reference TRBV15 and TRBJ1-2, the complete variable domain reads DAMVIQNPRYQVTQFGKPVTLSCSQTLNHNVMYWYQQKSSQAPKLLFHYYDKDFNNEADTPDNFQSRRPNTSFCFLDIRSPGLGDTAMYLCWGPPAEIQPRGEAYGYTFGSGTRLTVV.

This clone appeared a single time. The V call is TRBV11-2, the J call TRBJ2-7, with 8 bases lining up with TRBD2. The germline gives CDR1 SGHAT, CDR2 FQNNGV. The CDR3 has 15 amino acids. The trim removed 1 base at V and 3 bases at J, leaving 5 bases unmatched. CDR3 nucleotides: TGTGCCAGCAGCTTAGCCCCCAGCGGGGGCTACGAGCAGTACTTC. This codes for CASSLAPSGGYEQYF.

The chain links TRBV11-2 to TRBJ1-1; D possibly corresponds to TRBD1 (5 bases). Germline V CDR1 and CDR2: SGHAT, FQNNGV. V lost 5 bases, J lost 2 bases, and 12 bases lay in between. The CDR3 length is 14 residues. The CDR3 is CASSPRVGNTEAFF. Written as DNA, the CDR3 is TGTGCCAGCAGCCCCAGGGTCGGAAACACTGAAGCTTTCTTT.

This clone was recorded at least ten times. CDR3 sequence (DNA): TGTGCCAGCAGAGTCCCCGAGGGCCGGGCGGTGAACACTGAAGCTTTCTTT. It yields the protein CASRVPEGRAVNTEAFF. V and J are TRBV28 and TRBJ1-1; the D is unclear. Germline V gives CDR1 MDHEN, CDR2 SYDVKM. This CDR3 contains 17 residues. V shed 6 bases and J shed 0 bases, with 20 bases lying between them.

The table lists this clone with a count of one. The rearrangement uses TRBV6-5 and TRBJ2-7; D is possibly TRBD2 (6 bases). Trimming pared 5 bases from V and 3 bases from J, leaving 14 bases between. This CDR3 has 14 amino acids. Looked up from germline, CDR1 is MNHEY and CDR2 is SVGAGI. The CDR3 DNA reads as TGTGCCAGCAGTACGGGTCTCGGGAGCTACGAGCAGTACTTC. Translated: CASSTGLGSYEQYF.

The chain couples TRBV19 to TRBJ2-3, with 11 nucleotides matching TRBD2. CDR1 and CDR2 from the germline V gene are LNHDA and SQIVND (reference sequence). This CDR3 comprises 18 residues. Germline trimming cut 1 base from V and 1 base from J; bases unmatched to any gene: 7. The CDR3 sequence: CASSIGRGTSGGTDTQYF. In nucleotides, the CDR3 is TGTGCCAGTAGTATAGGGAGAGGGACTAGCGGAGGCACAGATACGCAGTATTTT.

The table lists this clone with many counts. The rearrangement joins TRBV21-1 to TRBJ1-1. TRBV21-1 constitutes a pseudogene. There are 12 residues in the CDR3. The CDR3, as DNA: TGTGCCAGCAGCAATAGCGGCACTGAAGCTTTCTTT. It encodes CASSNSGTEAFF.

The chain couples TRBV9 to TRBJ2-5; possible D gene TRBD1, 6 bases. Trimming pared 0 bases from V and 5 bases from J, leaving 11 bases between. Germline V lookup: CDR1 SGDLS, CDR2 YYNGEE. CDR3 length: 14 amino acids. DNA of the CDR3: TGTGCCAGCAGCGTAGGGGCGAGGGGGGAGACCCAGTACTTC. This sequence encodes CASSVGARGETQYF.

J is TRBJ1-1 and V is TRBV7-3; no definite D call. The CDR3 runs 17 residues. Looked up from germline, CDR1 is SGHTA and CDR2 is FQGTGA. V dropped 2 bases and J dropped 0 bases, with 16 bases sitting between them. DNA for the CDR3: TGTGCCAGCAGCTTACACCCTCCGAACTTCATGAACACTGAAGCTTTCTTT. Protein sequence: CASSLHPPNFMNTEAFF.

The table lists this clone with a count of one. The rearrangement uses TRBV7-2 and TRBJ1-1; no reliable D call. The CDR3 runs to 13 residues. Deletions cut 0 bases from V and 8 bases from J, with 10 bases between. Germline V gene lookup returns CDR1 SGHTA and CDR2 FQGNSA. This CDR3 reads CASSLALAEEAFF. As DNA, the CDR3 is TGTGCCAGCAGCTTAGCGTTGGCAGAAGAAGCTTTCTTT.

The CDR3 reads CASSQLRQELGGYTF. CDR3 in DNA: TGTGCCAGCAGCCAGTTACGACAGGAGCTAGGTGGCTACACCTTC. The chain employs TRBV9 and TRBJ1-2, with TRBD1 as a possible D gene (6 bases). Per germline, CDR1 SGDLS and CDR2 YYNGEE. The V gene lost 4 bases and the J gene lost 7 bases, with 20 bases spanning the gap. The CDR3 contains 15 residues.

The chain recombines TRBV6-5 with TRBJ1-3, with unresolved D. The V gene lost 6 bases and the J gene lost 0 bases, with 12 bases spanning the gap. Per germline, CDR1 MNHEY and CDR2 SVGAGI. CDR3 length: 15 amino acids. The CDR3 sequence is CASRNRAYSGNTIYF. The DNA for the CDR3 is TGTGCCAGCAGGAACCGAGCCTACTCTGGAAACACCATATATTTT.

The chain uses TRBV10-3 and TRBJ2-2, with D unclear. V lost 2 bases and J 7 bases, leaving 8 bases between the germline ends. Germline loops: CDR1 ENHRY, CDR2 SYGVKD. The CDR3 runs 13 residues. CDR3 sequence: CAISEEEDGELFF. Here the CDR3 DNA reads TGTGCCATCAGTGAGGAAGAGGACGGGGAGCTGTTTTTT.

The chain uses TRBV25-1 and TRBJ1-4, with no clear D. CDR3 length: 13 residues. Germline-derived CDR1 and CDR2 are MGHDK and SYGVNS. V lost 5 bases and J lost 5, with 9 bases in between. CDR3 residues: CASSPGYNEKLFF. The CDR3 DNA reads as TGTGCCAGCAGTCCGGGATACAATGAAAAACTGTTTTTT. Full variable domain (rest looked up from reference TRBV25-1 and TRBJ1-4): EADIYQTPRYLVIGTGKKITLECSQTMGHDKMYWYQQDPGMELHLIHYSYGVNSTEKGDLSSESTVSRIRTEHFPLTLESARPSHTSQYLCASSPGYNEKLFFGSGTQLSVL.

The chain links TRBV7-2 to TRBJ2-5; tentatively, D is TRBD1 (6 bases). The germline CDR1 and CDR2 sequences are SGHTA and FQGNSA. The CDR3 spans 14 residues. With 5 bases removed from V and 4 bases from J, the gap between germline ends came to 14 bases. CDR3 DNA: TGTGCCAGCAGCGCCGGACAGCCCCCAGAGACCCAGTACTTC. Translating it yields CASSAGQPPETQYF.

V is TRBV6-5 and J is TRBJ1-1; 10 bases fit TRBD1. The germline V gene has CDR1 MNHEY and CDR2 SVGAGI. The CDR3 consists of 14 residues. V was clipped by 6 bases and J by 4 bases; unmatched bases: 5. The CDR3 region is CASRGWTGGTEAFF. CDR3 coding DNA: TGTGCCAGCAGGGGATGGACAGGGGGCACTGAAGCTTTCTTT.